This T cell receptor (beta chain) was sequenced in a study of control samples from healthy donors and cancer patients. Profiled with immunoSEQ multiplex PCR; TCRdb holds only in-frame clones, not every one. The sample consists of about 80,000 clones, roughly 82% of them appearing once. The clonotype comes from a man in his 60s with head and neck cancer. The sequenced sample was PBMCs.

The CDR3 DNA is TGTGCCAGTTCCCGGGGAGGGAGCAATCAGCCCCAGCATTTT. Encoded protein: CASSRGGSNQPQHF. The chain couples TRBV16 to TRBJ1-5, with unresolved D. Trimming left V 9 bases short and J 1 base short, with 13 bases between. The CDR3 is made up of 14 amino acids. CDR1 is KGHSY, CDR2 FQNENV, per germline.